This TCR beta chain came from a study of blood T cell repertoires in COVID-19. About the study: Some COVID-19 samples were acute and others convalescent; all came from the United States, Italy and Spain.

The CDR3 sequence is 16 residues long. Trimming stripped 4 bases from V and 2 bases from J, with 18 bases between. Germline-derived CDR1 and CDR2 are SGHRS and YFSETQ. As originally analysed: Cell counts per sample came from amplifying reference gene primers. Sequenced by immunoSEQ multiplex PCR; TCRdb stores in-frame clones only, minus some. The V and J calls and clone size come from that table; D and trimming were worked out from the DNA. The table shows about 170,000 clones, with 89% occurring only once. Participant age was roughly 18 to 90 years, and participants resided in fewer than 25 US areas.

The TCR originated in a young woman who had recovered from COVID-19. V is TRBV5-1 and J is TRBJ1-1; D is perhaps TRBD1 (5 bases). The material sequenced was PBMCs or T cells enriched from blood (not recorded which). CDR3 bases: TGCGCCAGCAGCCCCAGGGCCGGGTCTGTAAACACTGAAGCTTTCTTT. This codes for CASSPRAGSVNTEAFF.